Below are 26 T cell receptor beta chains sequenced from a single sample in a study of blood T cell repertoires in COVID-19. Using immunoSEQ multiplex PCR, the repertoire was profiled, and TCRdb retains in-frame clones only, with some absent. This table holds 250,000 to 350,000 clones, 90% found once. Sequencing used PBMCs or T cells enriched from blood (not recorded which). The receptors derive from a woman aged 18-29 years with acute COVID-19.

The J gene is TRBJ1-3, the V gene TRBV18, with a tentative D call TRBD1 (5 bases). Trimming left V 3 bases short and J 4 bases short, with 10 bases between. The length of the CDR3 is 14 residues. The germline V gene encodes CDR1 KGHSH and CDR2 LQKENI. CDR3 amino acids: CASSPDTIGNTIYF. CDR3 nucleotides: TGTGCCAGCTCACCGGACACGATAGGAAACACCATATATTTT. The full variable domain, completed using reference TRBV18 and TRBJ1-3, is NAGVMQNPRHLVRRRGQEARLRCSPMKGHSHVYWYRQLPEEGLKFMVYLQKENIIDESGMPKERFSAEFPKEGPSILRIQQVVRGDSAAYFCASSPDTIGNTIYFGEGSWLTVV.

The rearrangement uses TRBV10-1 and TRBJ2-3; tentatively, D is TRBD2 (5 bases). V lost 5 bases to trimming and J lost 7 bases, with 10 bases between them. CDR3 length equals 12 residues. Germline V gene lookup returns CDR1 WNHNN and CDR2 SYGVQD (reference sequence). The CDR3 spells CASSSSGYTQYF. For the CDR3, the DNA is TGCGCCAGCAGTTCCAGCGGTTATACGCAGTATTTT.

This clone was observed a single time. This chain uses TRBV30 with TRBJ2-2; 7 nucleotides agree with TRBD2. The CDR3 contains 12 residues. CDR1 is GTSNPN and CDR2 is SVGIG in the germline V gene (reference sequence). J gave up 7 bases and V 4 bases, and 3 bases lay outside the gene matches. This CDR3 reads CAWTRTSGELFF. The CDR3 coding sequence is TGTGCCTGGACCCGGACTAGCGGGGAGCTGTTTTTT. Full variable domain (remainder filled in from reference TRBV30 and TRBJ2-2): SQTIHQWPATLVQPVGSPLSLECTVEGTSNPNLYWYRQAAGRGLQLLFYSVGIGQISSEVPQNLSASRPQDRQFILSSKKLLLSDSGFYLCAWTRTSGELFFGEGSRLTVL.

A single count supports this clone. This chain links TRBV5-6 with TRBJ2-1; the D is unclear. CDR3 size: 14 residues. Trimming took 0 bases from V and 10 from J, leaving 14 bases between them. Looked up from germline, CDR1 is SGHDT and CDR2 is YYEEEE. The CDR3 here is CASSLGRPVREQFF. In nucleotides, the CDR3 is TGTGCCAGCAGCTTGGGCAGGCCCGTCAGAGAGCAGTTCTTC.

The chain has TRBV7-9 and TRBJ1-4, with D possibly TRBD1 on 5 matching bases. Germline V gives CDR1 SEHNR, CDR2 FQNEAQ (reference sequence). V was shortened by 5 bases and J by 7 bases, with 14 bases between the two germline ends. CDR3 length equals 14 residues. CDR3: CASSQDQGIEKLFF. The CDR3 DNA follows: TGTGCCAGCAGCCAGGATCAGGGAATTGAAAAACTGTTTTTT.

The table lists this clone with a count of one. The chain carries TRBV6-5 and TRBJ1-2, with D possibly being TRBD1 (5 bases). The germline CDR1 and CDR2 sequences are MNHEY and SVGAGI. Trimming removed 6 bases from V and 5 bases from J, with 13 bases in between. This CDR3 comprises 13 residues. For the CDR3, the DNA is TGTGCCAGCAGCTATGGGGCGAAATATGGCTACACCTTC. Translating it yields CASSYGAKYGYTF.

For the CDR3, the DNA is TGTGCCAGCACCTACGCCCCGGGACAGAACACTGAAGCTTTCTTT. This codes for CASTYAPGQNTEAFF. V and J are TRBV6-5 and TRBJ1-1; a weak D match, TRBD1 (6 bases). CDR1 and CDR2 (germline): MNHEY, SVGAGI. Trimming shortened V by 7 bases and J by 1 base, and 16 bases separated the two germline ends. The CDR3 extends over 15 amino acids.

The chain joins TRBV11-2 to TRBJ1-1; tentatively, D is TRBD1 (6 bases). Looked up from germline, CDR1 is SGHAT and CDR2 is FQNNGV. This CDR3 contains 14 residues. The ends were cut back, 4 bases at V and 2 bases at J, with 11 bases in the middle. The chain's CDR3 is CASSSYRVNTEAFF. The CDR3 coding sequence is TGTGCCAGCAGCTCATACAGGGTCAACACTGAAGCTTTCTTT.

This clone was observed a handful of times. J is TRBJ2-1 and V is TRBV7-3, with 9 bases aligning to TRBD2. Germline V gene data show CDR1 as SGHTA and CDR2 as FQGTGA. Trimming removed 2 bases from V and 13 bases from J; junction bases left unmatched: 3. The CDR3 has 12 residues. The CDR3 spells CASSLGSGSQFF. In DNA, the CDR3 is TGTGCCAGCAGCTTAGGTAGCGGGAGCCAGTTCTTC.

This clone was seen a single time. This sequence joins TRBV11-3 and TRBJ1-2; D gene uncertain. V lost 5 bases, J lost 5 bases, and 9 bases lay in between. In germline, CDR1 is SGHNT, CDR2 YENEEA. The CDR3 runs to 12 residues. The CDR3 DNA reads as TGTGCCAGCAGCCCCGGGGTTTATGGCTACACCTTC. It yields the protein CASSPGVYGYTF.

This chain joins TRBV27 and TRBJ1-2; 8 bases align to TRBD1. Germline trimming cut 0 bases from V and 5 bases from J; bases unmatched to any gene: 8. Per the germline V gene, CDR1 is MNHEY and CDR2 is SMNVEV (reference sequence). The CDR3 is made up of 16 amino acids. CDR3 nucleotides: TGTGCCAGCAGTTTATCGGCAGGGGGCGCGTGGTATGGCTACACCTTC. Translation: CASSLSAGGAWYGYTF.

This clone has only one observation. This sequence joins TRBV27 and TRBJ1-6; weak D call: TRBD1 (5 bases). Germline CDR1 MNHEY, CDR2 SMNVEV (reference sequence). V was trimmed by 2 bases and J by 7 bases, leaving 12 bases between them. The CDR3 runs to 15 residues. The CDR3 region has the DNA TGTGCCAGCAGTTTAGGGGGGACGACGAATTCACCCCTCCACTTT. Translation gives CASSLGGTTNSPLHF.

Only one count was recorded for this clone. The CDR3 loop reads CASSFLHGEETQYF. CDR3 sequence (DNA): TGTGCCAGCAGTTTTCTGCATGGAGAAGAGACCCAGTACTTC. The gene calls are TRBV11-2 and TRBJ2-5; D unresolved. The V end lost 6 bases, the J end lost 3 bases, and 14 bases lay between the germline ends. The CDR3 consists of 14 residues. Germline lookup yields CDR1 SGHAT and CDR2 FQNNGV.

This chain joins TRBV28 and TRBJ1-4; D unresolved. Trimming left V 2 bases short and J 5 bases short, with 15 bases between. Per germline, CDR1 MDHEN and CDR2 SYDVKM. CDR3 length: 16 amino acids. The DNA of the CDR3 is TGTGCCAGCAGTTTAATGCTAACGAATTCCAATGAAAAACTGTTTTTT. This sequence encodes CASSLMLTNSNEKLFF.

The V and J genes are TRBV11-3 and TRBJ1-1, with a tentative D call TRBD1 (6 bases). The germline V gene encodes CDR1 SGHNT and CDR2 YENEEA. Trimming took off 1 base at V and 1 base at J, with 13 bases between the two ends. This CDR3 region has 16 residues. In nucleotides, the CDR3 is TGTGCCAGCAGCTTAGGTTGGGACATTTCGAACACTGAAGCTTTCTTT. Its protein product is CASSLGWDISNTEAFF.

The chain joins TRBV28 to TRBJ1-1; 8 nucleotides match TRBD1. The CDR3 length is 14 residues. Germline loops: CDR1 MDHEN, CDR2 SYDVKM. The CDR3 bases are TGTGCTTCATCGGAGGACAGGGAATTTACTGAAGCTTTCTTT. Translating it yields CASSEDREFTEAFF. Full variable domain (rest looked up from reference TRBV28 and TRBJ1-1): DVKVTQSSRYLVKRTGEKVFLECVQDMDHENMFWYRQDPGLGLRLIYFSYDVKMKEKGDIPEGYSVSREKKERFSLILESASTNQTSMYLCASSEDREFTEAFFGQGTRLTVV.

The rearrangement joins TRBV27 to TRBJ2-7; TRBD2 agrees at 7 bases. CDR3 length: 15 residues. Unmatched junction bases numbered 9, after V lost 5 bases and J lost 2 bases. In germline, CDR1 is MNHEY, CDR2 SMNVEV (reference sequence). The CDR3 region is CASSPSLSGAYEQYF. Here the CDR3 DNA reads TGTGCCAGCAGTCCCTCCTTAAGCGGGGCCTACGAGCAGTACTTC.

This clone was counted a few times. This chain uses TRBV5-1 with TRBJ1-1; 8 bases are a match to TRBD1. V was pared by 4 bases and J by 4 bases, with 6 bases of the junction left unmatched. CDR1 is SGHRS, CDR2 YFSETQ, per germline. CDR3 length: 14 residues. CDR3 sequence: CASSSTQGGTEAFF. The DNA of the CDR3 is TGCGCCAGCAGCAGCACACAGGGGGGCACTGAAGCTTTCTTT.

The chain has TRBV2 and TRBJ1-5; D might be TRBD1 (6 bases). Germline assignment: CDR1 SNHLY and CDR2 FYNNEI. Trimming removed 6 bases at V and 5 bases at J, with 17 bases between. This CDR3 region has 15 residues. For the CDR3, the DNA is TGTGCCAGCAGAGCCGAAGGGGGATTCGATCAGCCCCAGCATTTT. Amino acid sequence: CASRAEGGFDQPQHF.

On this clone: This sample also contains other DNA sequences that code for the same CDR3. V usage is TRBV10-3 and J usage is TRBJ1-1; D uncertain. Germline V gives CDR1 ENHRY, CDR2 SYGVKD. V was cut by 0 bases and J by 1 base, with 3 bases left in between. The CDR3 contains 13 residues. The CDR3 region has the DNA TGTGCCATCAGTGAGTCGAGGAACACTGAAGCTTTCTTT. Its translation: CAISESRNTEAFF.

In this sample, this clone turned up a few times. The J gene is TRBJ1-5, the V gene TRBV7-2; 7 bases agree with TRBD1. The V and J ends lost 3 bases and 5 bases, in that order; junction bases with no gene match: 1. From germline, CDR1 is SGHTA and CDR2 FQGNSA. The length of the CDR3 is 13 residues. CDR3 DNA sequence: TGTGCCAGCAGCTTCGACAGGGATCAGCCCCAGCATTTT. It yields the protein CASSFDRDQPQHF.

The chain carries TRBV11-2 and TRBJ2-3, with 7 bases that match TRBD1. This CDR3 comprises 14 residues. From germline, CDR1 is SGHAT and CDR2 FQNNGV. V gave up 3 bases and J gave up 1 base; unmatched junction bases: 1. CDR3 in amino acids: CASSFGTGTDTQYF. The DNA of the CDR3 is TGTGCCAGCAGCTTTGGGACAGGCACAGATACGCAGTATTTT.

V gene TRBV28 combines with J gene TRBJ2-7; 10 nucleotides line up with TRBD2. CDR1 and CDR2 from the germline V gene are MDHEN and SYDVKM. CDR3 length equals 16 residues. With V trimmed by 6 bases and J by 1 base, 9 bases remained unmatched. CDR3 loop: CASRTILAGVSYEQYF. The CDR3 DNA follows: TGTGCCAGCAGGACCATCCTAGCGGGAGTGTCCTACGAGCAGTACTTC.

The genes are TRBV28 and TRBJ2-7; 7 bases line up with TRBD2. The CDR3 is 12 amino acids. Germline V CDR1 and CDR2: MDHEN, SYDVKM. The V gene end was trimmed by 4 bases and the J gene end by 6 bases; junction bases not matched to a gene: 3. CDR3 sequence (DNA): TGTGCCAGCAGTTCCGGACTAGTCGAGCAGTACTTC. Protein: CASSSGLVEQYF.

The chain combines TRBV28 with TRBJ1-1; TRBD1 matches at 8 bases. With V trimmed by 3 bases and J by 1 base, 10 bases remained unmatched. The CDR3 sequence is 17 residues long. CDR1 and CDR2 (germline): MDHEN, SYDVKM. The DNA for the CDR3 is TGTGCCAGCAGTTTCCTCAGGGGGCGAAAGACGAACACTGAAGCTTTCTTT. Translation gives CASSFLRGRKTNTEAFF.

The chain carries TRBV28 and TRBJ1-2; possible D gene TRBD1, 5 bases. This CDR3 comprises 13 residues. The germline V gene encodes CDR1 MDHEN and CDR2 SYDVKM. V lost 5 bases to trimming and J lost 5 bases, with 12 bases between them. The CDR3 reads CASSADSNYGYTF. The CDR3 DNA follows: TGTGCCAGCAGTGCTGACAGCAATTATGGCTACACCTTC.